A selection of T cell receptor beta chains follows, all from one sample in a study of cytotoxic CD8 clonotypes in ibrutinib-treated CLL. Using immunoSEQ multiplex PCR, the repertoire was profiled, and TCRdb retains in-frame clones only, with some absent. Seen here are some 140,000 clones, 91% observed once, and the top ten hold under 14%. Source: PBMCs, taken after 12 months of ibrutinib treatment. The receptors derive from a human donor with chronic lymphocytic leukemia. Each CDR3 is given with its conserved first and last residue. A D gene is named only where the DNA matches it firmly. Clone size appears in some rows only: once, few, many, or a class for an expanded clone.

J | size | D | V | DNA | CDR3
TRBJ2-5 | . | TRBD1 | TRBV5-8 | TGTGCCAGCAGCCCCGGACAGGGGAGAGAGACCCAGTACTTC | CASSPGQGRETQYF
TRBJ2-1 | . | . | TRBV27 | TGTGCCAGCAGTTATTCCGGGGGTTCCTACAATGAGCAGTTCTTC | CASSYSGGSYNEQFF
TRBJ2-7 | . | TRBD2 | TRBV29-1 | TGCAGCGCCGGGACTAGTCCCTACGAGCAGTACTTC | CSAGTSPYEQYF
TRBJ2-5 | . | TRBD2 | TRBV27 | TGTGCATCCGGGCTAGCGGGAGACGAGACCCAGTACTTC | CASGLAGDETQYF
TRBJ2-3 | once | . | TRBV28 | TGTGCCAGCAATGGGCCGTCAGTAGCAGATACGCAGTATTTT | CASNGPSVADTQYF
TRBJ1-2 | . | . | TRBV11-2 | TGTGCCAGCAGCTTAGTATTGGGAAATGGCTACACCTTC | CASSLVLGNGYTF
TRBJ2-7 | . | . | TRBV4-2 | TGTGCCAGCAGCCAGGCAGTGGACTACGAGCAGTACTTC | CASSQAVDYEQYF
TRBJ2-3 | . | . | TRBV11-2 | TGTGCCAGCAGTCGGAGGGGGAACACAGATACGCAGTATTTT | CASSRRGNTDTQYF
TRBJ1-4 | . | . | TRBV21-1 | TGTGCCAGCAGCAAAAAGGAGGTCAGGACTGAAAAACTGTTTTTT | CASSKKEVRTEKLFF
TRBJ1-2 | . | . | TRBV28 | TGTGCCAGTTCCGGACTGCCAGTTAACTATGGCTACACCTTC | CASSGLPVNYGYTF
TRBJ2-5 | . | TRBD2 | TRBV28 | TGTGCCAGCAGTTGGGGGAGGGTGACCCAAGAGACCCAGTACTTC | CASSWGRVTQETQYF
TRBJ1-2 | . | TRBD1 | TRBV7-9 | TGTGCCAGCAGCTTAGCGACAGGGGGCGGGTATGGCTACACCTTC | CASSLATGGGYGYTF
TRBJ2-5 | once | TRBD1 | TRBV7-2 | TGTGCCAGCAGCTTAGGGACAGGGCTCCAAGAGACCCAGTACTTC | CASSLGTGLQETQYF
TRBJ1-1 | . | TRBD1 | TRBV7-2 | TGTGCCAGCAGCCTAGACAGGGACACTGAAGCTTTCTTT | CASSLDRDTEAFF
TRBJ1-4 | . | . | TRBV18 | TGTGCCAGCTCACCCACAGGGCCTAATGAAAAACTGTTTTTT | CASSPTGPNEKLFF
TRBJ1-1 | few | . | TRBV28 | TGTGCCAGCAGTTTGGGAGAAAACACTGAAGCTTTCTTT | CASSLGENTEAFF
TRBJ2-1 | . | . | TRBV19 | TGTGCCAGTAGTGGTGGCCTCGGAAACAATGAGCAGTTCTTC | CASSGGLGNNEQFF
TRBJ2-2 | . | TRBD1 | TRBV18 | TGTGCCAGCTCACCCCAACAGGGGGCTAACACCGGGGAGCTGTTTTTT | CASSPQQGANTGELFF
TRBJ1-1 | . | . | TRBV15 | TGTGCCACCAGCGGCGGGACTAAGTCTACAGCTGAAGCTTTCTTT | CATSGGTKSTAEAFF
TRBJ2-1 | . | . | TRBV10-3 | TGTGCCATCAGTGAGCCCCGACTTGGGCGGCAGTTCTTC | CAISEPRLGRQFF
TRBJ1-2 | few | . | TRBV7-9 | TGTGCCACTTCACCGGACAGCTTCAGGACATCTAACTATGGCTACACCTTC | CATSPDSFRTSNYGYTF
TRBJ2-2 | . | . | TRBV7-9 | TGTGCCAGCAGTGGCAGGGTATCCACCGGGGAGCTGTTTTTT | CASSGRVSTGELFF
TRBJ1-3 | . | . | TRBV25-1 | TGTGCCACCTCGGACGAGAGCTCTGGAAACACCATATATTTT | CATSDESSGNTIYF
TRBJ2-7 | . | . | TRBV7-9 | TGTGCCAGCAGCTCGAGACAGAACTCCTACGAGCAGTACTTC | CASSSRQNSYEQYF
TRBJ2-5 | once | . | TRBV10-1 | TGCGCCAGCAGTGATTCCAACCAAGAGACCCAGTACTTC | CASSDSNQETQYF
TRBJ2-1 | . | . | TRBV5-5 | TGTGCCAGCAGCTCCGCAGGGGAGGGAGGGTACAATGAGCAGTTCTTC | CASSSAGEGGYNEQFF
TRBJ1-5 | . | . | TRBV28 | TGTGCCAGCAGTTTAAAATCGGGAACAGCGAACAATCAGCCCCAGCATTTT | CASSLKSGTANNQPQHF
TRBJ2-7 | . | . | TRBV5-8 | TGTGCCAGCAGCCTGACAGACAGCCACTACGAGCAGTACTTC | CASSLTDSHYEQYF
TRBJ2-7 | . | . | TRBV25-1 | TGTGCCAGCAGTGACACCAACTTAGACTACGAGCAGTACTTC | CASSDTNLDYEQYF
TRBJ2-5 | . | . | TRBV15 | TGTGCCACCAGCAGAGATGGCGGTGCACGATCGGAGACCCAGTACTTC | CATSRDGGARSETQYF
TRBJ2-3 | . | . | TRBV10-3 | TGTGCCATCGCCTTGGGGGGAACGCAGTATTTT | CAIALGGTQYF
TRBJ2-5 | once | . | TRBV19 | TGTGCCAGTAGTATCTACCTCCAAGAGACCCAGTACTTC | CASSIYLQETQYF
TRBJ1-4 | . | . | TRBV7-2 | TGTGCCAGCAGCCCGATCGTGGGGCTTATTGAAAAACTGTTTTTT | CASSPIVGLIEKLFF
TRBJ2-7 | . | TRBD2 | TRBV5-1 | TGCGCCAGCAGCCTCGGACTAGAATCCTACGAGCAGTACTTC | CASSLGLESYEQYF
TRBJ1-2 | once | . | TRBV6-1 | TGTGCCAGCTTCCTTAACTATGGCTACACCTTC | CASFLNYGYTF
TRBJ2-2 | . | . | TRBV19 | TGTGCCAGTAGTACCTTTAACACCGGGGAGCTGTTTTTT | CASSTFNTGELFF
TRBJ2-7 | . | . | TRBV27 | TGTGCCAGCAGTCCTCGCAGGGCAGACGAGCAGTACTTC | CASSPRRADEQYF
TRBJ2-7 | . | . | TRBV19 | TGTGCCAGTAGTATAAGTGTTGGGGCGTACGAGCAGTACTTC | CASSISVGAYEQYF
TRBJ2-7 | . | . | TRBV9 | TGTGCCAGCAGCGTAGAGGAATCCGGATCCTACGAGCAGTACTTC | CASSVEESGSYEQYF
TRBJ1-1 | . | TRBD1 | TRBV7-9 | TGTGCCAGCAGCTTAGCGGAGACAGGGGAGGCTGAAGCTTTCTTT | CASSLAETGEAEAFF